The text below deals with one TCR beta chain. As a fraction of the sample, this clone is large (0.1 to 1%). Its specific antigen is unknown. No qualities accompany the bases; no much larger clone lies one base away. The junction shows trimming of 5 bases on V and 2 bases on J, and the gene matches do not reach 12 bases of it. Its CDR3 holds 18 amino acids, cysteine through phenylalanine. Just the 54-base CDR3 DNA is kept, in frame starting at base 1. The CDR1 and CDR2 encoded by the germline V gene are MDHEN and SYDVKM. At diagnosis, peripheral blood, uninvolved tumor-adjacent lung and tumor were collected and were preserved as a mix of fresh-frozen and FFPE material. The immunoSEQ Assay was used to sequence TCR beta CDR3 regions from DNA. The authors' analysis ran thus. To compute T cell density, TCR beta template counts were normalized to usable DNA, which was estimated by amplifying housekeeping genes. Richness was estimated using the preseqR package, with extrapolation to 400,000 templates for PBMC samples and to 120,000 templates for tissue samples. Clonality was defined by subtracting Pielou's evenness from one. To identify tissue-enriched TCRs, differential abundance testing was run on productive amino-acid clonotypes with a minimum total count of 5 and an alpha of 0.1. Repertoire overlap between compartments was quantified with the Jaccard Index and Morisita Overlap Index. GLIPH grouped TCR beta CDR3s together with public tetramer-defined viral CDR3s, and a viral motif had to include at least three viral sequences and also show V-gene enrichment. TCRdb retrieved this table from immuneACCESS and kept in-frame rearrangements only. Not all clones are present; in checked studies, unresolved V genes account for under half, and no reason is known for the remainder. That table furnishes V, J and clone size, whereas the DNA furnished D and trimming. The sample records 2,500 to 3,500 clones, approximately 40% of which are singletons. The ten most abundant clones make up roughly 10% of the sample.

This specimen comes from a study of T cells in localized non-small cell lung cancer (dated by TCRdb to the early 2020s). Context from the whole study: The study analyzed T cell repertoires of hundreds of early-stage NSCLC patients, comparing tumors and uninvolved tumor-adjacent lungs. All 236 NSCLC patients in the cohort were treatment-naive and had localized lung tumors that were resected. Of the NSCLC patients, 120 to 150 were male and 107 were female, and the mean age was about 69 years.

The research as a whole found: Higher T cell density in blood was associated with longer overall survival, whereas higher clonality in adjacent lung was associated with shorter survival. Uninvolved tumor-adjacent lung showed the highest T cell clonality, higher than tumor, which suggests more focused antigenic responses in the uninvolved tumor-adjacent lung. Because the study design was exploratory, TCR variables were selected using unadjusted p-values without false-discovery rate correction. Because multi-region tumor sequencing was not done, intratumor heterogeneity could not be ruled out. A median of approximately 55 of the top 100 tumor clones were detected in paired uninvolved adjacent lung, and around 30 of these tumor clones were also found among the top 100 clones of the paired uninvolved adjacent lung.

The sample consisted of lung tumor tissue, taken before any cancer treatment. This TCR came from a male donor aged 60 or over with stage I squamous cell lung carcinoma. The chain links TRBV28 with TRBJ2-6, with 7 bases aligning to TRBD1. The CDR3 loop reads CASSTTFTGAPGANVLTF. Read as DNA, the sequence is TGTGCCAGCAGTACTACCTTTACAGGGGCACCTGGGGCCAACGTCCTGACTTTC.